One sample yielded the 27 T cell receptor beta chains listed below, sequenced in a study of T-cell reconstitution after alpha-beta-depleted transplantation in children. Unique molecular identifiers were built into the TCRbeta library. One entry per CDR3 protein, called by TCRdb with MiXCR from the PCR reads. This table has approximately 650,000 distinct CDR3 sequences, around 13% appearing once. Specimen: PBMCs, collected before TCRalphabeta/CD19-depleted stem cell transplant. These receptors all stem from a girl aged 2 to 9 with congenital amegakaryocytic thrombocytopenia, due to receive a stem cell transplant.

This chain connects TRBV30 to TRBJ2-1; D gene uncertain. Germline V gene data show CDR1 as GTSNPN and CDR2 as SVGIG (reference sequence). The CDR3 runs 11 residues. V lost 1 base and J lost 9, with 7 bases in between. CDR3 sequence (DNA): TGTGCCTGGAGTGCTTGGGTTGAGCAGTTCTTC. Translation gives CAWSAWVEQFF.

This clonotype has a count of ten or more. The J gene is TRBJ2-2, the V gene TRBV12-3 or TRBV12-4; D remains unclear. This CDR3 spans 13 amino acids. With 8 bases removed from V and 1 base from J, the gap between germline ends came to 8 bases. The CDR3 sequence: CASGHQNTGELFF. CDR3 nucleotide sequence: TGTGCCAGCGGGCATCAGAACACCGGGGAGCTGTTTTTT.

The chain employs TRBV6-1 and TRBJ2-5; 7 bases fit TRBD2. Germline CDR1 MNHNS, CDR2 SASEGT. V lost 8 bases to trimming and J lost 1 base; unmatched junction nucleotides: 7. The CDR3 runs 14 residues. This CDR3 reads CASRASGIQETQYF. The CDR3 DNA sequence: TGTGCCAGCCGCGCGAGCGGGATCCAAGAGACCCAGTACTTC.

This clonotype was detected a few times. The chain employs TRBV30 and TRBJ2-5; no definite D call. Trimming removed 3 bases from V and 5 bases from J, with 16 bases in between. This CDR3 is 14 amino acids long. Germline V gene sequence: CDR1 GTSNPN, CDR2 SVGIG (reference sequence). The chain's CDR3 is CAWSRLKIGETQYF. The CDR3 nucleotides are TGTGCCTGGAGCAGGTTAAAAATTGGGGAGACCCAGTACTTC.

In its sample, this clonotype was seen a few times. The V and J genes are TRBV12-3 or TRBV12-4 and TRBJ2-3; 7 positions match TRBD2. Trimming cost V 7 bases and J 3 bases; bases outside gene matches: 7. This CDR3 spans 14 amino acids. CDR3 loop: CASTLLAETDTQYF. The DNA for the CDR3 is TGTGCCAGCACCCTTCTAGCGGAAACAGATACGCAGTATTTT.

The chain joins TRBV20-1 to TRBJ2-1, with 7 nucleotides matching TRBD2. The CDR3 contains 16 residues. Germline loops: CDR1 DFQATT, CDR2 SNEGSKA (reference sequence). The V and J ends lost 3 bases and 1 base, in that order; junction bases with no gene match: 9. The CDR3, as DNA: TGCAGTGCTAGTCCGCCGCTAGCGGCTTCCTACAATGAGCAGTTCTTC. Translation: CSASPPLAASYNEQFF.

This clonotype was recorded at least ten times. The chain combines TRBV5-6 with TRBJ1-3; 8 positions agree with TRBD1. V gave up 4 bases and J gave up 0 bases; unmatched junction bases: 6. The CDR3 length is 16 residues. CDR1 is SGHDT, CDR2 YYEEEE, per germline. CDR3 DNA sequence: TGTGCCAGCAGCAAGGGGACAGGACTCTCTGGAAACACCATATATTTT. Translation gives CASSKGTGLSGNTIYF.

This clonotype appeared many times. The chain carries TRBV7-9 and TRBJ2-3; 9 positions agree with TRBD2. The germline V gene encodes CDR1 SEHNR and CDR2 FQNEAQ (reference sequence). With 4 bases clipped from V and 5 bases from J, the junction kept 13 bases outside the gene matches. The CDR3 extends over 17 amino acids. The CDR3 is CASSSTRLAERGDTQYF. The DNA of the CDR3 is TGTGCCAGCAGCTCCACCAGACTAGCGGAACGTGGAGATACGCAGTATTTT.

The V gene is TRBV2, the J gene TRBJ2-7; no firm D call. CDR1 is SNHLY, CDR2 FYNNEI, per germline. V was shortened by 3 bases and J by 1 base, with 10 bases between the two germline ends. The CDR3 runs to 14 residues. CDR3 residues: CASSDGIDSYEQYF. The DNA of the CDR3 is TGTGCCAGCAGTGATGGGATAGATTCCTACGAGCAGTACTTC. Looking up the rest from reference TRBV2 and TRBJ2-7 gives the full variable domain: EPEVTQTPSHQVTQMGQEVILRCVPISNHLYFYWYRQILGQKVEFLVSFYNNEISEKSEIFDDQFSVERPDGSNFTLKIRSTKLEDSAMYFCASSDGIDSYEQYFGPGTRLTVT.

There are many counts of this clonotype. This chain links TRBV20-1 with TRBJ1-4; D is perhaps TRBD1 (5 bases). CDR3 length equals 17 residues. CDR1 DFQATT and CDR2 SNEGSKA come from the germline V gene (reference sequence). V was shortened by 5 bases and J by 5 bases, with 24 bases between the two germline ends. CDR3 in DNA: TGCAGTGCTGGATCACCAGAGACAGCCGATGAAAATGAAAAACTGTTTTTT. Protein: CSAGSPETADENEKLFF.

This clonotype turned up a few times. This chain joins TRBV4-2 and TRBJ2-3, with D hard to call. This CDR3 is built from 13 residues. Germline V gene data show CDR1 as LGHNA and CDR2 as YNFKEQ. Trimming removed 2 bases at V and 5 bases at J, with 8 bases between. Here the CDR3 reads CASSQSGKDTQYF. The CDR3 DNA sequence: TGTGCCAGCAGCCAAAGTGGAAAAGATACGCAGTATTTT.

This clonotype occurred a few times. J is TRBJ2-7 and V is TRBV27, with 9 positions matching TRBD2. Germline V gene lookup returns CDR1 MNHEY and CDR2 SMNVEV (reference sequence). This CDR3 has 15 residues. V lost 4 bases, J lost 3 bases, and 7 bases stayed unmatched. In DNA, the CDR3 is TGTGCCAGCAGTTCCACTAGCGGGCACCACTACGAGCAGTACTTC. Protein product: CASSSTSGHHYEQYF.

This clonotype showed up many times. The rearrangement uses TRBV12-3 or TRBV12-4 and TRBJ2-7; possibly TRBD1 or TRBD2 for D (6 bases each). CDR3 length equals 15 residues. V lost 0 bases to trimming and J lost 0 bases, with 9 bases between them. The CDR3 region has the DNA TGTGCCAGCAGTTTAGCAGGGGGGAACTCCTACGAGCAGTACTTC. Encoded protein: CASSLAGGNSYEQYF.

This clonotype was observed many times. This chain connects TRBV12-3 or TRBV12-4 to TRBJ2-1; perhaps TRBD2 as D (6 bases). The CDR3 is 14 amino acids. Trimming took 5 bases from V and 2 from J, leaving 10 bases between them. The chain's CDR3 is CASSGTVTYNEQFF. The CDR3 coding sequence is TGTGCCAGCAGTGGGACTGTGACCTACAATGAGCAGTTCTTC.

Many counts were recorded for this clonotype. The chain uses TRBV7-9 and TRBJ1-1, with 7 bases identical to TRBD1. Germline values: CDR1 SEHNR, CDR2 FQNEAQ (reference sequence). The CDR3 is 15 amino acids. V shed 5 bases, J shed 4 bases, and the junction held 10 bases outside the gene matches. In DNA form, the CDR3 reads TGTGCCAGCAGCGTCCCAGACAGGGTAAGCACTGAAGCTTTCTTT. Its translation: CASSVPDRVSTEAFF.

This chain connects TRBV9 to TRBJ2-5, with a possible D match to TRBD1 (6 bases). The CDR3 loop spans 14 amino acids. V was pared by 4 bases and J by 5 bases, with 15 bases between. From germline, CDR1 is SGDLS and CDR2 YYNGEE. The CDR3 protein is CASSPMAGEETQYF. CDR3 sequence (DNA): TGTGCCAGCAGCCCCATGGCAGGGGAGGAGACCCAGTACTTC.

V usage is TRBV4-1 and J usage is TRBJ2-4; the match to TRBD2 covers 9 bases. The germline V gene has CDR1 MGHRA and CDR2 YSYEKL. J lost 7 bases, V lost 1 base, and 2 bases had no gene match. This CDR3 contains 14 residues. CDR3 sequence (DNA): TGCGCCAGCAGCCAAGTCCTAGCGGGGAACATTCAGTACTTC. Protein sequence: CASSQVLAGNIQYF.

This clonotype came up many times. The rearrangement links TRBV20-1 to TRBJ2-1; 7 bases match TRBD2. CDR3 length: 16 amino acids. The V and J ends lost 1 base and 7 bases, in that order; junction bases with no gene match: 13. CDR1 and CDR2 (germline): DFQATT, SNEGSKA (reference sequence). Here the CDR3 reads CSARVEPAGWKNEQFF. The CDR3 nucleotides read TGCAGTGCTAGAGTGGAGCCAGCGGGATGGAAAAATGAGCAGTTCTTC.

This chain links TRBV11-2 with TRBJ2-7, with D possibly being TRBD2 (6 bases). This CDR3 spans 19 amino acids. Trimming stripped 2 bases from V and 3 bases from J, with 26 bases between. Germline assignment: CDR1 SGHAT and CDR2 FQNNGV. The chain's CDR3 is CASSLFGSWREPSHYEQYF. DNA for the CDR3: TGTGCCAGCAGCTTATTTGGGTCTTGGCGGGAACCGTCACACTACGAGCAGTACTTC.

This clonotype was observed a handful of times. The V and J genes are TRBV7-9 and TRBJ1-1, with a weak D call TRBD1 (5 bases). Germline lookup yields CDR1 SEHNR and CDR2 FQNEAQ (reference sequence). Trimming left V 5 bases short and J 4 bases short, with 17 bases between. CDR3 length: 15 residues. In nucleotides, the CDR3 is TGTGCCAGCAGCGTCCAGGGCGTTGGATCCACTGAAGCTTTCTTT. Protein product: CASSVQGVGSTEAFF.

This clonotype has a handful of counts. This chain joins TRBV12-3 or TRBV12-4 and TRBJ2-2; D tentatively reads TRBD1 or TRBD2 (6 bases each). The CDR3 length is 15 residues. Trimming pared 5 bases from V and 3 bases from J, leaving 13 bases between. The CDR3 region is CASSRGRWDTGELFF. The CDR3, as DNA: TGTGCCAGCAGTCGGGGGCGGTGGGACACCGGGGAGCTGTTTTTT.

CDR3: CSARGGGLTDTQYF. The DNA for the CDR3 is TGCAGTGCTCGGGGGGGAGGGCTCACAGATACGCAGTATTTT. This chain connects TRBV20-1 to TRBJ2-3; 8 bases line up with TRBD2. Looked up from germline, CDR1 is DFQATT and CDR2 is SNEGSKA (reference sequence). The ends lost 5 bases at V and 2 bases at J; junction bases unmatched: 6. The CDR3 is 14 amino acids.

This clonotype was observed at least ten times. This sequence joins TRBV20-1 and TRBJ2-5; D uncertain. V was trimmed by 2 bases and J by 2 bases, leaving 6 bases between them. The CDR3 runs to 12 residues. CDR1 is DFQATT, CDR2 SNEGSKA, per germline (reference sequence). The CDR3 reads CSARYVQETQYF. The CDR3 region has the DNA TGCAGTGCTAGATACGTTCAAGAGACCCAGTACTTC.

This clonotype was counted at least ten times. The V call is TRBV10-3, the J call TRBJ2-1, with a tentative D call TRBD2 (6 bases). Germline-derived CDR1 and CDR2 are ENHRY and SYGVKD. This CDR3 is 15 amino acids long. Trimming cost V 4 bases and J 4 bases, with 14 bases left between them. DNA for the CDR3: TGTGCCATCAGTGCGGGCGGGACGGGGTACAATGAGCAGTTCTTC. Residues: CAISAGGTGYNEQFF.

Points on this clonotype: The conserved final phenylalanine or tryptophan is absent from the CDR3, which likely points to a read error. The chain carries TRBV20-1 and TRBJ2-2; possible D gene TRBD1, 5 bases. Germline lookup yields CDR1 DFQATT and CDR2 SNEGSKA (reference sequence). The CDR3 sequence is 14 residues long. Trimming left V 4 bases short and J 4 bases short, with 13 bases between. In DNA form, the CDR3 reads TGCAGTGCTACTGGTTGGACAACCACCGGGGAGCTGTTTTAT. Translating gives CSATGWTTTGELFY.

At least ten counts were recorded for this clonotype. This chain's CDR3 is CSARAGGAGNTIYF. CDR3 sequence (DNA): TGCAGTGCTAGAGCAGGGGGCGCTGGAAACACCATATATTTT. The chain links TRBV20-1 to TRBJ1-3; 8 bases map to TRBD1. The J segment lost 2 bases and the V segment lost 1 base, leaving 1 base of the junction unmatched. Germline CDR1 DFQATT, CDR2 SNEGSKA (reference sequence). The CDR3 runs to 14 residues.

This clonotype was seen repeatedly, ten times or more. The chain has TRBV27 and TRBJ2-1, with D uncertain. The V end lost 5 bases, the J end lost 0 bases, and 8 bases lay between the germline ends. The germline V gene has CDR1 MNHEY and CDR2 SMNVEV (reference sequence). The CDR3 spans 14 residues. The CDR3 nucleotides are TGTGCCAGCAGTCGGCGGATCTCCTACAATGAGCAGTTCTTC. Amino acids: CASSRRISYNEQFF.